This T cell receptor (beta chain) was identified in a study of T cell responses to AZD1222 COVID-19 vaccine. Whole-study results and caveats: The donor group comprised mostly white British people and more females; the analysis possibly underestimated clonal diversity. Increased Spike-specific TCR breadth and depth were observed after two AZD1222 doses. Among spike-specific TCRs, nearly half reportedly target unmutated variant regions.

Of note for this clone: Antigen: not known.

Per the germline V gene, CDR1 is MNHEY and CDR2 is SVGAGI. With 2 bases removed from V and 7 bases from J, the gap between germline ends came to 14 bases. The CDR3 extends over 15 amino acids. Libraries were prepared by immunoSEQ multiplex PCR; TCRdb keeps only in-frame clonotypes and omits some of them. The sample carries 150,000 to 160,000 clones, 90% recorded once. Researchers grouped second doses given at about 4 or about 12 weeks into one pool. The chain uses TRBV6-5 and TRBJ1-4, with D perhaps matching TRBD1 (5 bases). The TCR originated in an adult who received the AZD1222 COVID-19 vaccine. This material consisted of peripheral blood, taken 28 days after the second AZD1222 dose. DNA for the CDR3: TGTGCCAGCAGTTACAAGGGGCTGGGAGGTGAAAAACTGTTTTTT. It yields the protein CASSYKGLGGEKLFF.